This TCR beta chain was identified during a study of early T cells in non-severe SARS-CoV-2 infection. On the study more broadly: The study sequenced bulk RNA from unsorted whole blood, with chains unpaired.

Study-level findings and limits: Anti-spike CD8 responses were favored in VDJdb matching, and private and CD4 specificities were missed.

V shed 2 bases and J shed 4 bases, with 13 bases lying between them. The CDR3 extends over 15 amino acids. Germline V CDR1 and CDR2: SGHTA, FQGNSA. Via MiXCR, TCRdb re-called the 5' RACE reads, giving one row per CDR3 protein. The sample has tens of thousands of distinct CDR3 sequences, more than 15% seen once. This clonotype has at least ten counts. As yet, its antigen is unknown. Material: whole blood, obtained at baseline. The rearrangement joins TRBV7-2 to TRBJ2-3, with D possibly called TRBD1 or TRBD2 (5 bases each). This TCR derives from an adult who was a healthcare worker with PCR-confirmed SARS-CoV-2 infection or an uninfected control (not recorded which). For the CDR3, the DNA is TGTGCCAGCAGCTTACAAATAGTGGGACCAGATACGCAGTATTTT. The encoded protein is CASSLQIVGPDTQYF.